This TCR beta chain is drawn from a study of human T cells and chemical hapten exposure (dated by TCRdb to the early 2020s). Concerning the study at large: For sensitization, 2% DPC in acetone was applied to a roughly 2 cm by roughly 2 cm area of upper inner arm skin. Weekly therapeutic DPC doses were additionally applied to the scalp of patients throughout the roughly 25-week study period. Patch testing was performed on the upper back with Finn chambers containing 0.01% DPC, and the patch tests were scored after 6 days according to International Contact Dermatitis Research Group standards. Most of the patients in the cohort were female, and the cohort covered alopecia areata with under or over 50% scalp involvement, alopecia totalis and alopecia universalis. The libraries were sequenced as a pool, and the TCR yield per sample differed mostly because of small variations in library volumes within the pool. This study followed changes in the peripheral blood TCR repertoire in vivo during primary and secondary sensitization of alopecia patients to the hapten diphenylcyclopropenone (DPC). Patient blood was sampled pre-sensitization (week 0) and at 2, 6 and about 24 weeks after DPC sensitization. For TCR sequencing, blood came from 25 to 35 alopecia patients at anywhere from one to four time points (pre-sensitization, 2, 6 and 24 weeks). Broad study findings and their caveats: After repeated subsampling, changes were observed in the strength of the expansion versus patch-test correlation and in the threshold at which the correlation became significant. Patch test score was positively correlated with the number of PT1 expanded TCRs, with significance at thresholds 8, 16 and 32 but not at 4. Compared with pre-sensitization or healthy control sets, expanded TCRs formed significantly more large CDR3 similarity clusters, which is consistent with antigen-driven responses. Because every patient had alopecia, a presumed autoimmune disease, the patients' immune response might differ from that of healthy individuals. No change with DPC sensitization was found in the number of TCRs above 1 in 1000 frequency, and no evidence of global repertoire structure alterations was found.

Trimming costs V 5 bases and J 5 bases, and their ends lie 10 bases apart. There are 12 amino acids in the CDR3, from cysteine to phenylalanine inclusive. The entry retains the CDR3 DNA only, 36 bases that are in frame from base 1. Preparation of the library involved RACE. The sequencer was a NextSeq 500. During library preparation, unique molecular identifiers were attached to individual cDNA molecules so that TCRs could be counted in a quantitative, reproducible way. From each blood RNA sample, both TCR alpha and TCR beta chains were sequenced. As for the original processing: A median of about 89,000 TCRs per sample was observed, with a range of about 20,000 to 750,000. V, J and CDR3 annotation of the TCR reads was performed with the Decombinator software suite. For PS versus PT1 abundance plots, all samples were subsampled to the same number of TCRs (28,000). Expanded TCRs were defined as absent before sensitization and observed at least eight times at the 2-week time point. TCRdb itself trimmed the public reads at Q25 with fastp, ran MiXCR and retained productive beta chains. Identical CDR3 protein sequences are pooled into one entry, listed with their most common genes and DNA. These V and J calls originate from TCRdb's pipeline instead of the authors' own analysis. The sample profile shows 300,000 to 400,000 distinct CDR3 sequences; under 8% of them were found once. Around 8.4% of the sample is held by the ten biggest clonotypes.

The sample's time point, from its label and the paper: patch test 1, 2 weeks after DPC sensitization. The sample's treatment or condition, from its label and the paper: therapeutic diphenylcyclopropenone sensitization with weekly scalp DPC. At each patch-test visit, blood was drawn before the patch test was applied. Patients were eligible if aged 18 to 70, diagnosed with alopecia and judged suitable for DPC therapy, and pregnant patients were excluded. Total RNA was isolated from unfractionated whole blood collected in Tempus Blood RNA tubes. This clonotype was counted at least ten times. This clone's antigen is unknown. It has no much larger one-base neighbor in the sample; base qualities were not kept.

Recombination joined TRBV12-3 or TRBV12-4 with TRBJ2-7, with no confident D gene call. This TCR came from a woman aged 18-29 years with alopecia areata. Some clones in this sample may be carry-over from other donors' samples. The source was whole blood, collected in connection with sensitization to the hapten diphenylcyclopropenone (DPC). The nucleotide sequence reads TGTGCCAGCAGTCCGCGGCGGCACGAGCAGTACTTC. Its coded protein is CASSPRRHEQYF.